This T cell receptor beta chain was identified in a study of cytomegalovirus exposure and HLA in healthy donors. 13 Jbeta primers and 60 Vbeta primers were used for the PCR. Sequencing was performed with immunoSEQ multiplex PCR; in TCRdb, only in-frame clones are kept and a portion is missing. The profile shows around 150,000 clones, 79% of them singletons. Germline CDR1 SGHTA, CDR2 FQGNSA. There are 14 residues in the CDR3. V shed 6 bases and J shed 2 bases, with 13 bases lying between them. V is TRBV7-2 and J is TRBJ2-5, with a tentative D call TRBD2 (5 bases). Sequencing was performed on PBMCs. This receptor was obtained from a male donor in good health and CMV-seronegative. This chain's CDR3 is CASRTGYSQETQYF. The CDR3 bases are TGTGCCAGCAGAACGGGGTACAGTCAAGAGACCCAGTACTTC.